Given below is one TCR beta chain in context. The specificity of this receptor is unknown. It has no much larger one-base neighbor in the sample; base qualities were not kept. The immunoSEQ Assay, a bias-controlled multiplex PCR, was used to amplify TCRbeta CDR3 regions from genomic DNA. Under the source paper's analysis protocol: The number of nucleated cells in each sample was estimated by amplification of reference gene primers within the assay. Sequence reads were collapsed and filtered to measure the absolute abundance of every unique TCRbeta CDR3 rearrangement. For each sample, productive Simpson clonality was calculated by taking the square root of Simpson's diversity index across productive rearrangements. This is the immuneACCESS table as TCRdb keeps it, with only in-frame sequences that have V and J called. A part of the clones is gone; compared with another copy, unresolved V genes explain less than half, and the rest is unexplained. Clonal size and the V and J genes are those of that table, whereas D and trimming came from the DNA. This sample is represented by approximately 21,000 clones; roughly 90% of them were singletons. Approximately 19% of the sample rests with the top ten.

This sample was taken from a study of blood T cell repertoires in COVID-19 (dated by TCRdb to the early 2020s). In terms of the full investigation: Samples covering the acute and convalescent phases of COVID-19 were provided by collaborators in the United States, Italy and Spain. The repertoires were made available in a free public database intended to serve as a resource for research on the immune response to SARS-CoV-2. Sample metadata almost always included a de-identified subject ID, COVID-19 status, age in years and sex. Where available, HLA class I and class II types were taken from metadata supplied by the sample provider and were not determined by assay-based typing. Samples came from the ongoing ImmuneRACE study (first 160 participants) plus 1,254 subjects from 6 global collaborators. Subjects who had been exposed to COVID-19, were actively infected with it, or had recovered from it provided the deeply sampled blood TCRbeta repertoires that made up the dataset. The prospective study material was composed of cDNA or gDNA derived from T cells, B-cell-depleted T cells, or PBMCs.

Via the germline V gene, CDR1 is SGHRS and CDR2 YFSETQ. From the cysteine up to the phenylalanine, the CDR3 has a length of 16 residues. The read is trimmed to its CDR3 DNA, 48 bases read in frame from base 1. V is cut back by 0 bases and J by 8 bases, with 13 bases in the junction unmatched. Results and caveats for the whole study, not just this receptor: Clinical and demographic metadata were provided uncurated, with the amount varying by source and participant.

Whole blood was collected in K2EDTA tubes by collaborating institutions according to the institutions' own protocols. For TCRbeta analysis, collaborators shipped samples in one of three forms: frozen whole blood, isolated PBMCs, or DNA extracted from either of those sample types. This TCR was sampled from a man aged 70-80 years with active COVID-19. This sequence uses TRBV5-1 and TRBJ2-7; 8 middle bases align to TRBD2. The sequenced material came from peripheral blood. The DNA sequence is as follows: TGCGCCAGCAGCTTGGTCACTAGCGGCACAGCGGTTCAGCAGTACTTC. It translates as CASSLVTSGTAVQQYF.